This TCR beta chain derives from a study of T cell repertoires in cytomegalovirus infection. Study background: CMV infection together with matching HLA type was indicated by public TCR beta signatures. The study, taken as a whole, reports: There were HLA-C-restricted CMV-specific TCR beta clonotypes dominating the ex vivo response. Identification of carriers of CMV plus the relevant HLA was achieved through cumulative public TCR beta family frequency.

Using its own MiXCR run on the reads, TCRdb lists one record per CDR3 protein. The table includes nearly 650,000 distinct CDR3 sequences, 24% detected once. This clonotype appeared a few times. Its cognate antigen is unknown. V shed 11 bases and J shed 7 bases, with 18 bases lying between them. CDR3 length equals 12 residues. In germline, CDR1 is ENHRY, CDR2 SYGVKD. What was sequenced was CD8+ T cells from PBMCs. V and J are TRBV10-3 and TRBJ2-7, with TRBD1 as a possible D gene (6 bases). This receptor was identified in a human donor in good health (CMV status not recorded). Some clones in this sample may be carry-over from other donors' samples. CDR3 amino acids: CAVTGGKGEQYF. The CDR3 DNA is TGTGCCGTGACAGGTGGGAAAGGGGAGCAGTACTTC.